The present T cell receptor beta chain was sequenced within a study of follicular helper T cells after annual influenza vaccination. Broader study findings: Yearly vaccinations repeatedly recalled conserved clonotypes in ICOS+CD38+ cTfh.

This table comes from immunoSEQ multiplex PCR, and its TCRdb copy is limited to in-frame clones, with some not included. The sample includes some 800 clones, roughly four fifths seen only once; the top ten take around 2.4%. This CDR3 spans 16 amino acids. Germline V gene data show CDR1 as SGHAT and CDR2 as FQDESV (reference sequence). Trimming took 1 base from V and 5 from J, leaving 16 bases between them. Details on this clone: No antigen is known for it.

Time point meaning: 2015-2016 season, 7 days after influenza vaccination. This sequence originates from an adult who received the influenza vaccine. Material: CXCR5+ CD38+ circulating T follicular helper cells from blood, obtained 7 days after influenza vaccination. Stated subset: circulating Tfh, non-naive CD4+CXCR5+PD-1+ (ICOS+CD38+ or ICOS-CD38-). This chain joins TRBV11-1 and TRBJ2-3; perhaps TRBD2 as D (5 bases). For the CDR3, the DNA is TGTGCCAGCAGCTTAGGAGGCCTCGGGGTCAGAGATACGCAGTATTTT. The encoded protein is CASSLGGLGVRDTQYF.